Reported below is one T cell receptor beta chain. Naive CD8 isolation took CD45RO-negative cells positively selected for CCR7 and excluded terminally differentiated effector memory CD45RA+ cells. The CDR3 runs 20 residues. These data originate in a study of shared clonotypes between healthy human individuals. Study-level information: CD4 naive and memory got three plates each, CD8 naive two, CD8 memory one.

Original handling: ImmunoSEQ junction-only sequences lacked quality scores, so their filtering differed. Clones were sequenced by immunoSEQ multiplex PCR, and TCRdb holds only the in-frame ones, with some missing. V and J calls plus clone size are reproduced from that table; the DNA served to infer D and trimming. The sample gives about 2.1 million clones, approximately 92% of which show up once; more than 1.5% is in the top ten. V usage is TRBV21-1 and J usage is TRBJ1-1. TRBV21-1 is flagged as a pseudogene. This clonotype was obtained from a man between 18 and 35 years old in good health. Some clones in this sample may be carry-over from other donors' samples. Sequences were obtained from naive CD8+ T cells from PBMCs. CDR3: CASSKPGVSRAPVKNTEAFF. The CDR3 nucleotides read TGTGCCAGCAGCAAACCCGGGGTCAGCAGGGCGCCAGTCAAGAACACTGAAGCTTTCTTT.